These 14 T cell receptor beta chains were sequenced from one sample in a study of blood T cells in healthy people across ages. A J-beta primer mix and a sample-barcoded 5' primer were used in a second PCR of roughly 6 to 12 cycles. TCRdb ran MiXCR on the 5' RACE reads and lists one entry per CDR3 protein. Of around 1,500,000 distinct CDR3 sequences listed, over 25% are singletons. The sequencing sample was made of blood. Receptor source: a woman aged 25 to 39 in good health.

For this clonotype: Possible read error: a much larger clone is one base away. Lacking the conserved final phenylalanine or tryptophan, this CDR3 likely reflects a read error. The rearrangement joins TRBV5-1 to TRBJ2-4; D not resolved. The J call may be wrong; the DNA end is better matched by TRBJ2-7. Germline V CDR1 and CDR2: SGHRS, YFSETQ. This CDR3 contains 12 residues. The CDR3 protein is CASSLAPGEQYC. The CDR3 region has the DNA TGCGCCAGCAGCTTGGCCCCTGGCGAGCAGTACTGC.

This clonotype was counted between two and nine times. V is TRBV6-2 or TRBV6-3 and J is TRBJ2-1; possibly TRBD1 for D (6 bases). Germline V lookup: CDR1 MNHEY, CDR2 SVGEGT. This CDR3 region has 17 residues. The germline V and J ends were trimmed by 6 bases and 5 bases, with 23 bases remaining between them. The DNA of the CDR3 is TGTGCCAGCAGCCACCTCAGGGCGTTGGGGACACACAATGAGCAGTTCTTC. As protein: CASSHLRALGTHNEQFF.

For this clonotype: The junction shows a germline mismatch at one end, possibly a read error. V and J are TRBV2 and TRBJ2-1, with a weak D call TRBD2 (5 bases). The CDR3 is 14 residues long. Germline lookup yields CDR1 SNHLY and CDR2 FYNNEI. CDR3: CASSEMRLLNEQFF. CDR3 nucleotide sequence: TGTGCCAGTAGTGAAATGCGACTACTCAATGAGCAGTTCTTC.

The chain uses TRBV7-2 and TRBJ2-7, with 8 bases matching TRBD1. Germline-derived CDR1 and CDR2 are SGHTA and FQGNSA. Germline trimming cut 4 bases from V and 2 bases from J; bases unmatched to any gene: 4. This CDR3 has 14 amino acids. CDR3 residues: CASSWGDRPYEQYF. The DNA of the CDR3 is TGTGCCAGCAGCTGGGGGGACAGGCCCTACGAGCAGTACTTC.

This clonotype was recorded many times. The chain joins TRBV20-1 to TRBJ1-5, with D tentatively TRBD1 (5 bases). Trimming shortened V by 3 bases and J by 6 bases, and 9 bases separated the two germline ends. The CDR3 length is 12 residues. Per germline, CDR1 DFQATT and CDR2 SNEGSKA (reference sequence). The CDR3 DNA reads as TGCAGTGCTAGCAGGGTAGGTCAGCCCCAGCATTTT. Its translation is CSASRVGQPQHF.

V and J are TRBV5-1 and TRBJ1-6, with unresolved D. Trimming removed 0 bases from V and 5 bases from J, with 12 bases in between. This CDR3 spans 16 amino acids. Germline CDR1 and CDR2: SGHRS and YFSETQ. The CDR3 DNA follows: TGCGCCAGCAGCTTGGGCTTAGGGCAGAATAATTCACCCCTCCACTTT. It specifies CASSLGLGQNNSPLHF.

The chain uses TRBV7-9 and TRBJ1-2; D gene uncertain. The CDR3 has 17 residues. Looked up from germline, CDR1 is SEHNR and CDR2 is FQNEAQ (reference sequence). V lost 1 base, J lost 0 bases, and 15 bases lay in between. The CDR3 DNA follows: TGTGCCAGCAGCTTAGTCGTTATGCAGGACGCTAACTATGGCTACACCTTC. Translation: CASSLVVMQDANYGYTF.

This clonotype was detected ten times or more. This chain uses TRBV5-1 with TRBJ1-6, with D possibly matching TRBD1 (5 bases). The CDR3 extends over 16 amino acids. Trimming removed 0 bases at V and 6 bases at J, with 13 bases between. Germline V gene sequence: CDR1 SGHRS, CDR2 YFSETQ. The CDR3 protein is CASSLDGQSGNSPLHF. The CDR3 DNA follows: TGCGCCAGCAGCTTGGACGGACAATCCGGTAATTCACCCCTCCACTTT.

In the case of this clonotype: The junction shows a germline mismatch at one end, possibly a read error. The genes are TRBV12-3 or TRBV12-4 and TRBJ2-4, with 10 positions matching TRBD2. The CDR3 is 12 amino acids. The CDR3 DNA reads as TGTGTCAGCAGTACCGGACTAGCGGTGCAGTACTTC. Amino acid sequence: CVSSTGLAVQYF.

The CDR3 reads CASRPPTSGRRGTQYF. In nucleotides, the CDR3 is TGTGCCAGCAGGCCCCCGACTAGCGGGAGGAGAGGTACGCAGTATTTT. The V and J genes are TRBV12-3 or TRBV12-4 and TRBJ2-3, with 13 bases lining up with TRBD2. Unmatched junction bases numbered 11, after V lost 6 bases and J lost 8 bases. The CDR3 is 16 residues long.

This chain links TRBV24-1 with TRBJ2-1; D tentatively fits TRBD1 or TRBD2 (6 bases each). The CDR3 loop spans 18 amino acids. Germline V gene lookup returns CDR1 KGHDR and CDR2 SFDVKD. Trimming took off 5 bases at V and 6 bases at J, with 25 bases between the two ends. The CDR3 nucleotides read TGTGCCACCAGTGCATATTTTACAGGGAGGTTTTTTATCAATGAGCAGTTCTTC. The encoded protein is CATSAYFTGRFFINEQFF.

This clonotype was recorded at least ten times. The chain uses TRBV7-2 and TRBJ2-7; D is perhaps TRBD1 (5 bases). V was pared by 5 bases and J by 1 base, with 18 bases between. This CDR3 comprises 16 residues. Germline V gene lookup returns CDR1 SGHTA and CDR2 FQGNSA. The CDR3 spells CASSGLGQGRSYEQYF. The CDR3 region has the DNA TGTGCCAGCAGCGGCCTAGGGCAGGGTAGGTCCTACGAGCAGTACTTC.

This clonotype appeared many times. The rearrangement uses TRBV7-9 and TRBJ2-7; D is unclear. There are 13 residues in the CDR3. V shed 0 bases and J shed 2 bases, with 5 bases lying between them. CDR1 is SEHNR and CDR2 is FQNEAQ in the germline V gene (reference sequence). CDR3 bases: TGTGCCAGCAGCTTAGCGAACACCTACGAGCAGTACTTC. Amino acid sequence: CASSLANTYEQYF.

This clonotype showed up many times. The CDR3 region has the DNA TGCGCCAGCAGCCAAGATACAGGGCTAGCTGGCTACACCTTC. Protein sequence: CASSQDTGLAGYTF. The chain combines TRBV4-3 with TRBJ1-2; maybe TRBD1 (6 bases). The ends were cut back, 0 bases at V and 7 bases at J, with 12 bases in the middle. The germline V gene encodes CDR1 LGHNA and CDR2 YSLEER. The CDR3 runs 14 residues.